These 15 T cell receptor beta chains came from one sample sequenced in a study of T-cell reconstitution after alpha-beta-depleted transplantation in children. Preparation of the TCRbeta library was carried out with unique molecular identifiers. One entry per CDR3 protein, called by TCRdb with MiXCR from the PCR reads. The profile shows some 29,000 distinct CDR3 sequences, about 6.2% of them singletons. This sample comprised PBMCs, mostly from graft donor cells, obtained 180 days after TCRalphabeta/CD19-depleted stem cell transplant. These receptors were taken from a male patient younger than 18 who had a stem cell transplant for acute myeloid leukemia, so the T cells may come from the graft donor.

This clonotype came up many times. The gene calls are TRBV11-2 and TRBJ2-5; 13 nucleotides line up with TRBD2. Germline V gives CDR1 SGHAT, CDR2 FQNNGV. Trimming removed 4 bases from V and 1 base from J; junction bases left unmatched: 3. This CDR3 spans 16 amino acids. The CDR3: CASSWTSGSIQETQYF. DNA for the CDR3: TGTGCCAGCAGCTGGACTAGCGGGAGCATCCAAGAGACCCAGTACTTC.

This clonotype was recorded many times. In nucleotides, the CDR3 is TGCAGTGCAGTACTAGCGTCTAGCACAGATACGCAGTATTTT. This gives the protein CSAVLASSTDTQYF. The genes are TRBV20-1 and TRBJ2-3; 7 nucleotides agree with TRBD2. Trimming at V came to 6 bases and at J to 0 bases, leaving 6 bases not matched to a gene. The CDR3 is 14 residues long. Germline-derived CDR1 and CDR2 are DFQATT and SNEGSKA (reference sequence).

This clonotype was seen at least ten times. The chain combines TRBV27 with TRBJ2-7; 11 bases are a match to TRBD2. Germline V gene data show CDR1 as MNHEY and CDR2 as SMNVEV (reference sequence). V trimming: 2 bases; J trimming: 2 bases; junction bases outside the gene matches: 2. The length of the CDR3 is 15 residues. This chain's CDR3 is CASSLIAGGTYEQYF. The CDR3 coding sequence is TGTGCCAGCAGTTTAATAGCGGGAGGGACCTACGAGCAGTACTTC.

The genes are TRBV30 and TRBJ1-1, with 9 bases identical to TRBD1. CDR1 GTSNPN and CDR2 SVGIG come from the germline V gene (reference sequence). Trimming took 5 bases from V and 5 from J; bases not matched to a gene: 18. The CDR3 is 17 residues long. The CDR3 sequence: CAWHSWGQGCFRTEAFF. Here the CDR3 DNA reads TGTGCCTGGCACTCCTGGGGACAGGGCTGCTTTAGGACTGAAGCTTTCTTT. Variable domain in full (rest from reference TRBV30 and TRBJ1-1): SQTIHQWPATLVQPVGSPLSLECTVEGTSNPNLYWYRQAAGRGLQLLFYSVGIGQISSEVPQNLSASRPQDRQFILSSKKLLLSDSGFYLCAWHSWGQGCFRTEAFFGQGTRLTVV.

This clonotype came up many times. The chain couples TRBV28 to TRBJ1-6; D remains unclear. V was shortened by 3 bases and J by 0 bases, with 12 bases between the two germline ends. The CDR3 loop spans 17 amino acids. Germline values: CDR1 MDHEN, CDR2 SYDVKM. CDR3 protein: CASSFVKGVSYNSPLHF. The CDR3 nucleotides read TGTGCCAGCAGTTTCGTAAAAGGAGTCTCCTATAATTCACCCCTCCACTTT. Using reference TRBV28 and TRBJ1-6 for the parts outside the CDR3, the full variable domain is DVKVTQSSRYLVKRTGEKVFLECVQDMDHENMFWYRQDPGLGLRLIYFSYDVKMKEKGDIPEGYSVSREKKERFSLILESASTNQTSMYLCASSFVKGVSYNSPLHFGNGTRLTVT.

This clonotype has a handful of counts. The gene calls are TRBV25-1 and TRBJ1-6, with no clear D. Germline CDR1 is MGHDK and CDR2 is SYGVNS. The CDR3 is 15 amino acids. Between the trimmed V and J ends, which lost 3 bases and 9 bases, there was a span of 15 bases. CDR3 bases: TGTGCCAGCAGTGAGCGCGGTGCCACGGGTTCACCCCTCCACTTT. It yields the protein CASSERGATGSPLHF. The full variable domain, its missing parts supplied by reference TRBV25-1 and TRBJ1-6, is EADIYQTPRYLVIGTGKKITLECSQTMGHDKMYWYQQDPGMELHLIHYSYGVNSTEKGDLSSESTVSRIRTEHFPLTLESARPSHTSQYLCASSERGATGSPLHFGNGTRLTVT.

This clonotype was observed many times. This chain uses TRBV20-1 with TRBJ2-7; D not certain. The V and J ends lost 3 bases and 0 bases respectively, with 9 bases between them. CDR3 length: 13 amino acids. Germline V gene data show CDR1 as DFQATT and CDR2 as SNEGSKA (reference sequence). The DNA for the CDR3 is TGCAGTGCTAGTGGACCTGGCTCCTACGAGCAGTACTTC. Its translation: CSASGPGSYEQYF.

The V gene is TRBV4-3, the J gene TRBJ1-1; D gene ambiguous. The V gene's germline CDR1 is LGHNA and CDR2 YSLEER. This CDR3 is 15 amino acids long. The germline V and J ends were trimmed by 0 bases and 0 bases, with 8 bases remaining between them. The CDR3 region is CASSQDRDLNTEAFF. CDR3 DNA sequence: TGCGCCAGCAGCCAAGATAGGGATTTGAACACTGAAGCTTTCTTT.

This clonotype occurred many times. The J gene is TRBJ1-1, the V gene TRBV9; D is unresolved. Germline V CDR1 and CDR2: SGDLS, YYNGEE. The CDR3 extends over 13 amino acids. V was shortened by 5 bases and J by 2 bases, with 10 bases between the two germline ends. In DNA, the CDR3 is TGTGCCAGCAGGGACGGTCCAAACACTGAAGCTTTCTTT. It codes for CASRDGPNTEAFF. The full variable domain, completed using reference TRBV9 and TRBJ1-1, is DSGVTQTPKHLITATGQRVTLRCSPRSGDLSVYWYQQSLDQGLQFLIQYYNGEERAKGNILERFSAQQFPDLHSELNLSSLELGDSALYFCASRDGPNTEAFFGQGTRLTVV.

By share of the sample, this clonotype is medium-sized. V usage is TRBV18 and J usage is TRBJ2-3; D gene ambiguous. This CDR3 has 15 amino acids. Deletions cut 4 bases from V and 0 bases from J, with 11 bases between. Germline V gene data show CDR1 as KGHSH and CDR2 as LQKENI. This CDR3 is CASSRSVVSTDTQYF. Written as DNA, the CDR3 is TGTGCCAGCTCACGGAGTGTGGTGAGCACAGATACGCAGTATTTT.

Ten or more counts support this clonotype. This chain joins TRBV6-1 and TRBJ1-3, with a tentative D call TRBD1 (6 bases). V lost 6 bases and J 4 bases, leaving 16 bases between the germline ends. The V gene's germline CDR1 is MNHNS and CDR2 SASEGT. The length of the CDR3 is 15 residues. The CDR3 region is CASRTATGRGNTIYF. DNA for the CDR3: TGTGCCAGCAGAACCGCGACAGGAAGGGGAAACACCATATATTTT.

This clonotype was seen ten or more times. The chain couples TRBV18 to TRBJ2-1; D call uncertain. V lost 2 bases to trimming and J lost 2 bases, with 19 bases between them. CDR3 size: 18 residues. CDR1 and CDR2 from the germline V gene are KGHSH and LQKENI. This CDR3 is CASSPWVRQEHTYNEQFF. CDR3 nucleotides: TGTGCCAGCTCACCATGGGTGAGGCAGGAGCACACCTACAATGAGCAGTTCTTC.

The sample holds many counts of this clonotype. The chain joins TRBV28 to TRBJ2-3, with D unresolved. Germline lookup yields CDR1 MDHEN and CDR2 SYDVKM. The CDR3 is 12 residues long. V was cut by 6 bases and J by 2 bases, with 6 bases left in between. The CDR3 loop reads CASRSSTDTQYF. The DNA of the CDR3 is TGTGCCAGCAGATCGTCCACAGATACGCAGTATTTT. Full variable domain (outside the CDR3, taken from reference TRBV28 and TRBJ2-3): DVKVTQSSRYLVKRTGEKVFLECVQDMDHENMFWYRQDPGLGLRLIYFSYDVKMKEKGDIPEGYSVSREKKERFSLILESASTNQTSMYLCASRSSTDTQYFGPGTRLTVL.

This clonotype was detected ten times or more. The chain joins TRBV5-4 to TRBJ1-6; tentative D call: TRBD1 (5 bases). CDR3 size: 14 residues. Trimming cost V 4 bases and J 13 bases, with 18 bases left between them. Germline V gives CDR1 SGHNT, CDR2 YYREEE (reference sequence). The CDR3 sequence is CASSLDPAKGPLHF. The CDR3 DNA reads as TGTGCCAGCAGCCTGGACCCTGCAAAGGGGCCCCTCCACTTT.

By its share, this clonotype is medium-sized. The V call is TRBV27, the J call TRBJ2-3; D is possibly TRBD1 (6 bases). Trimming removed 4 bases at V and 0 bases at J, with 14 bases between. Looked up from germline, CDR1 is MNHEY and CDR2 is SMNVEV (reference sequence). The CDR3 runs 16 residues. CDR3 protein: CASSYGPGQSTDTQYF. The CDR3 coding sequence is TGTGCCAGCAGTTACGGTCCTGGACAGAGCACAGATACGCAGTATTTT.